The 21 T cell receptor beta chains below were found in one sample sequenced in a study of spatial heterogeneity in lung cancer (dated 2019 in TCRdb). The investigation overall reported the following: A correlation was observed between the number of expanded intratumoral alpha and beta TCRs and the tumor nonsynonymous mutation count.

Read against the paper, the sample's time point label means: sample taken at primary tumor resection. For these TCRs, the target antigens are not known. Library method: 5' RACE. The instrument given in TCRdb is NextSeq 500. TCRdb itself trimmed the public reads at Q25 with fastp, ran MiXCR and retained productive beta chains. Under each unique CDR3 protein, matching rows form one entry showing the most common genes and DNA. This sample has about 5,200 distinct CDR3 sequences in its table, and less than 5% of those were observed once. The top ten constitute less than 25% of the sample. The sample here was lung tumor tissue, taken at surgery. The source is a female donor with early-stage non-small cell lung cancer.

The chain combines TRBV12-3 or TRBV12-4 with TRBJ1-5; D is undetermined. The V end was cut by 5 bases, the J end by 0 bases, with 14 bases between. The CDR3 length is 16 residues. The CDR3 reads CASSPRTDYSNQPQHF. CDR3 DNA sequence: TGTGCCAGCAGTCCTAGGACGGATTATAGCAATCAGCCCCAGCATTTT.

The V and J genes are TRBV20-1 and TRBJ2-3, with D possibly being TRBD1 (7 bases). Trimming shortened V by 0 bases and J by 2 bases, and 15 bases separated the two germline ends. The CDR3 has 16 residues. Germline CDR1 is DFQATT and CDR2 is SNEGSKA (reference sequence). CDR3: CSARDGSRGDTDTQYF. In DNA form, the CDR3 reads TGCAGTGCTAGAGATGGTTCCAGGGGGGACACAGATACGCAGTATTTT.

At least ten counts were recorded for this clonotype. The rearrangement uses TRBV9 and TRBJ1-5, with D perhaps TRBD1 (6 bases). Trimming shortened V by 0 bases and J by 6 bases, and 10 bases separated the two germline ends. The CDR3 has 14 residues. Germline values: CDR1 SGDLS, CDR2 YYNGEE. As DNA, the CDR3 is TGTGCCAGCAGCGTAGCACAGGGTGGTCAGCCCCAGCATTTT. It is translated as CASSVAQGGQPQHF.

Sample share makes this clonotype medium-sized. V gene TRBV28 combines with J gene TRBJ2-7, with D tentatively TRBD1 (6 bases). Trimming shortened V by 5 bases and J by 1 base, and 12 bases separated the two germline ends. CDR3 length: 14 amino acids. Germline CDR1 reads MDHEN; CDR2 reads SYDVKM. The CDR3 sequence is CASSPSGQSYEQYF. The CDR3 region has the DNA TGTGCCAGCAGTCCTTCAGGACAGTCCTACGAGCAGTACTTC.

The chain carries TRBV20-1 and TRBJ1-2; D gene uncertain. The CDR3 has 13 residues. From germline, CDR1 is DFQATT and CDR2 SNEGSKA (reference sequence). CDR3 amino acids: CSALEETTSGYTF. The DNA of the CDR3 is TGCAGCGCCTTAGAAGAGACGACGAGTGGCTACACCTTC.

Turning to this clonotype: A much larger clone is a single base away; this may be a read error. V and J are TRBV28 and TRBJ1-2; tentative D call: TRBD1 (6 bases). Germline CDR1 reads MDHEN; CDR2 reads SYDVKM. The CDR3 covers 14 residues. The CDR3 DNA reads TGTGCCAGCAGTTCACCGACAGGCTATTATGGCTACCCCTTC. Encoded protein: CASSSPTGYYGYPF.

This clonotype was counted ten times or more. The chain uses TRBV9 and TRBJ2-3; 8 bases map to TRBD2. After removal of 0 bases from V and 0 bases from J, the junction contained 6 bases not matched to a gene. The CDR3 has 17 residues. Germline values: CDR1 SGDLS, CDR2 YYNGEE. The CDR3, as DNA: TGTGCCAGCAGCGTAGGTCCTAGCGGGTCTAGCACAGATACGCAGTATTTT. Residues: CASSVGPSGSSTDTQYF.

By sample fraction, this clonotype is medium-sized. The chain recombines TRBV5-1 with TRBJ2-1; no firm D call. Germline V CDR1 and CDR2: SGHRS, YFSETQ. The CDR3 is made up of 14 amino acids. The V and J ends lost 0 bases and 0 bases respectively, with 4 bases between them. CDR3 DNA: TGCGCCAGCAGCTTGGCCGGCTCCTACAATGAGCAGTTCTTC. Protein: CASSLAGSYNEQFF. The whole variable domain, remainder taken from reference TRBV5-1 and TRBJ2-1, is KAGVTQTPRYLIKTRGQQVTLSCSPISGHRSVSWYQQTPGQGLQFLFEYFSETQRNKGNFPGRFSGRQFSNSRSEMNVSTLELGDSALYLCASSLAGSYNEQFFGPGTRLTVL.

The gene calls are TRBV30 and TRBJ1-5; no clear D gene. V lost 4 bases and J 4 bases, leaving 11 bases between the germline ends. The CDR3 contains 13 residues. CDR1 GTSNPN and CDR2 SVGIG come from the germline V gene (reference sequence). The CDR3 loop is CAWTGRMNQPQHF. As DNA, the CDR3 is TGTGCCTGGACAGGTAGGATGAATCAGCCCCAGCATTTT.

This clonotype ranks as medium-sized. The chain is built from TRBV5-1 and TRBJ2-7, with 7 nucleotides matching TRBD2. This CDR3 comprises 14 residues. The germline CDR1 and CDR2 sequences are SGHRS and YFSETQ. J gave up 6 bases and V 4 bases, and 10 bases lay outside the gene matches. The CDR3, as DNA: TGCGCCAGCAGCCCGCGAACAACGGGAGGCGAGCAGTACTTC. This translates into CASSPRTTGGEQYF.

This clonotype was detected only once. The rearrangement links TRBV5-4 to TRBJ2-7, with D unclear. This CDR3 is 13 amino acids long. Trimming took 1 base from V and 9 from J, leaving 14 bases between them. Germline CDR1 SGHNT, CDR2 YYREEE (reference sequence). The CDR3 here is CASSLTAKSGQYF. CDR3 DNA sequence: TGTGCCAGCAGCTTGACGGCCAAATCGGGGCAGTACTTC.

In this sample, this clonotype is medium-sized. V usage is TRBV7-9 and J usage is TRBJ1-5; D gene unclear. The germline gives CDR1 SEHNR, CDR2 FQNEAQ (reference sequence). The CDR3 has 16 residues. The V and J ends lost 1 base and 7 bases respectively, with 17 bases between them. The CDR3 here is CASSLGGSVFGQPQHF. In DNA form, the CDR3 reads TGTGCCAGCAGCTTAGGGGGATCAGTTTTCGGGCAGCCCCAGCATTTT.

This clonotype is medium-sized by share. The genes are TRBV2 and TRBJ2-1, with D tentatively TRBD2 (5 bases). The CDR3 consists of 14 residues. Germline V lookup: CDR1 SNHLY, CDR2 FYNNEI. The V and J ends lost 7 bases and 0 bases respectively, with 10 bases between them. CDR3 in DNA: TGTGCCAGCACAGCGGATAGCTCCTACAATGAGCAGTTCTTC. As protein: CASTADSSYNEQFF.

In its sample, this clonotype was seen many times. V usage is TRBV6-5 and J usage is TRBJ2-6; TRBD1 aligns across 7 bases. Germline V gene sequence: CDR1 MNHEY, CDR2 SVGAGI. The ends lost 6 bases at V and 0 bases at J; junction bases unmatched: 5. This CDR3 region has 16 residues. CDR3 sequence (DNA): TGTGCCAGCAGCCAACAGGGGCCCTCTGGGGCCAACGTCCTGACTTTC. Protein product: CASSQQGPSGANVLTF.

This clonotype was detected ten times or more. V is TRBV2 and J is TRBJ1-5; D is unresolved. V lost 8 bases and J lost 3, with 11 bases in between. This CDR3 has 13 amino acids. From germline, CDR1 is SNHLY and CDR2 FYNNEI. CDR3 region: CASCTFTNQPQHF. In DNA, the CDR3 is TGTGCCAGCTGCACCTTCACCAATCAGCCCCAGCATTTT.

This clonotype is medium-sized (0.01 to 0.1%) by share. The chain combines TRBV12-3 or TRBV12-4 with TRBJ2-7, with 11 bases fitting TRBD2. V shed 6 bases and J 3 bases; nucleotides not matched to a gene: 7. The CDR3 sequence is 15 residues long. The CDR3: CASRLTGLADYEQYF. The CDR3 DNA is TGTGCCAGCAGACTCACGGGACTAGCGGACTACGAGCAGTACTTC.

In this sample, this clonotype is medium-sized. The chain has TRBV20-1 and TRBJ2-3; 8 nucleotides align to TRBD2. V was clipped by 8 bases and J by 0 bases; unmatched bases: 10. The V gene's germline CDR1 is DFQATT and CDR2 SNEGSKA (reference sequence). The CDR3 sequence is 15 residues long. The CDR3 is CSFLEASGSTDTQYF. CDR3 nucleotide sequence: TGCAGTTTCCTAGAGGCTAGCGGGAGCACAGATACGCAGTATTTT.

This clonotype came up many times. CDR3 residues: CASSGRSNQPQHF. The CDR3 nucleotides read TGTGCCAGCTCAGGGAGGAGCAATCAGCCCCAGCATTTT. The genes are TRBV28 and TRBJ1-5; D is possibly TRBD1 (5 bases). Trimming took 8 bases from V and 1 from J, leaving 9 bases between them. The CDR3 sequence is 13 residues long. Germline V CDR1 and CDR2: MDHEN, SYDVKM.

The sample holds many counts of this clonotype. J is TRBJ2-1 and V is TRBV6-1, with unresolved D. V gave up 7 bases and J gave up 8 bases, with 12 bases separating them. The CDR3 extends over 12 amino acids. Germline V lookup: CDR1 MNHNS, CDR2 SASEGT. The CDR3 region is CASNQVEYEQFF. In DNA, the CDR3 is TGTGCCAGCAATCAGGTTGAGTATGAGCAGTTCTTC.

This clonotype showed up many times. V and J are TRBV24-1 and TRBJ2-1; possible D gene TRBD2, 5 bases. The ends were cut back, 0 bases at V and 6 bases at J, with 14 bases in the middle. The germline CDR1 and CDR2 sequences are KGHDR and SFDVKD. The CDR3 runs to 16 residues. The DNA of the CDR3 is TGTGCCACCAGTGATTTGCGGGTAACTAGTTCCAATGAGCAGTTCTTC. As protein: CATSDLRVTSSNEQFF.

This clonotype was counted ten times or more. This chain uses TRBV7-3 with TRBJ2-5; D is perhaps TRBD1 (5 bases). CDR1 SGHTA and CDR2 FQGTGA come from the germline V gene. Trimming took off 0 bases at V and 2 bases at J, with 10 bases between the two ends. The CDR3 extends over 15 amino acids. The DNA for the CDR3 is TGTGCCAGCAGCTTAACAACCGACAGACAAGAGACCCAGTACTTC. Its translation: CASSLTTDRQETQYF.